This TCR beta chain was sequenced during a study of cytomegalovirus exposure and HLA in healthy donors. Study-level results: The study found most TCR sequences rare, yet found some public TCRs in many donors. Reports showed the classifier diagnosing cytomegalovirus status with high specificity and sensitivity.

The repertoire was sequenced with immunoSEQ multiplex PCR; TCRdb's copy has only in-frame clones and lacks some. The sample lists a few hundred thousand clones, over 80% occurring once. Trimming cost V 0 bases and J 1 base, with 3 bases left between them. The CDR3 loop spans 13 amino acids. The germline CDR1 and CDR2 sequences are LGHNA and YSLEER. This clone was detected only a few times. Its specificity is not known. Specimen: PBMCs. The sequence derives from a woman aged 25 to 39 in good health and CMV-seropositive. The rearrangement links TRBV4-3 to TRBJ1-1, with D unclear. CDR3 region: CASSQDRNTEAFF. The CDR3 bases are TGCGCCAGCAGCCAAGATAGGAACACTGAAGCTTTCTTT.